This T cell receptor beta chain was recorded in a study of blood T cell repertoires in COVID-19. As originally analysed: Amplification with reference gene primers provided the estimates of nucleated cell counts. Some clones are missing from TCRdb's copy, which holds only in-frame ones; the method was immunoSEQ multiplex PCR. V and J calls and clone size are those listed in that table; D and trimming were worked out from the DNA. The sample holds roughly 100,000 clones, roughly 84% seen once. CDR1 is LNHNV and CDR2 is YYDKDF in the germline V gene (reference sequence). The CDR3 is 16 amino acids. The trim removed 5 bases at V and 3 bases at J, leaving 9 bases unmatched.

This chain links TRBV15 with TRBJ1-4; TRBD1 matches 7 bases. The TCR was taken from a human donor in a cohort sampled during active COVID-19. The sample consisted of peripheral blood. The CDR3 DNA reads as TGTGCCACCAGCCCCCGACAGGGTAAAGCTAATGAAAAACTGTTTTTT. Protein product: CATSPRQGKANEKLFF.